This is a list of T cell receptor beta chains from one sample in a study of blood T cell repertoires in COVID-19. Assay used: immunoSEQ multiplex PCR; TCRdb lists only in-frame clones, some missing. The sample lists roughly 120,000 clones, 90% occurring once. The sample comprised peripheral blood. Receptors originate from a human donor with active COVID-19. The donor label of this sample is uncertain. The CDR3 runs from the conserved cysteine through the conserved F or W. A D gene is named only where the DNA matches it firmly. Size tells how often a clone was seen (once, few, many) or the class of an expanded clone, and some rows leave it out.

d_call clone_size j_call v_call cdr3_nt cdr3_aa
TRBD2 - TRBJ2-1 TRBV6-5 TGTGCCAGCAGGTCGGGGGGCAATGAGCAGTTCTTC CASRSGGNEQFF
TRBD1 once TRBJ2-7 TRBV11-1 TGTGCCAGCAGCCCGGGACAGGGGGCCTACGAGCAGTACTTC CASSPGQGAYEQYF
TRBD1 once TRBJ2-7 TRBV11-1 TGTGCCAGCAGCCCGTGGGCCAGGGGGACCTACGAGCAGTACTTC CASSPWARGTYEQYF
- - TRBJ1-1 TRBV2 TGTGCCAGCAGTGATAGTGAAGCTTTCTTT CASSDSEAFF
- once TRBJ2-3 TRBV6-2/TRBV6-3 TGTGCCAGCAGTTTTGGGCGGGGGCTCCACACAGATACGCAGTATTTT CASSFGRGLHTDTQYF
- - TRBJ1-4 TRBV4-1 TGCGCCAGCAGCCAAACCCAGGGGATGGGAGAAAAACTGTTTTTT CASSQTQGMGEKLFF
TRBD1 - TRBJ2-7 TRBV5-4 TGTGCCAGCAGCAGAACAGGGGGCTCGTACGAGCAGTACTTC CASSRTGGSYEQYF
- few TRBJ1-6 TRBV6-5 TGTGCCAGCAGTTACTCGCGCCAGGGTAATTCACCCCTCCACTTT CASSYSRQGNSPLHF
- once TRBJ1-1 TRBV6-2/TRBV6-3 TGTGCCAGCAGTTACCCGGAACAGTTTACTGAAGCTTTCTTT CASSYPEQFTEAFF
- - TRBJ1-1 TRBV28 TGTGCCCGCATACGGGGGGGGGACACTGAAGCTTTCTTT CARIRGGDTEAFF
TRBD1 - TRBJ2-1 TRBV7-6 TGTGCCAGCAGTGGGACAGGGGCTTACAATGAGCAGTTCTTC CASSGTGAYNEQFF
TRBD1 - TRBJ2-1 TRBV18 TGTGCCAGCTCACCACAATTAGGGCAGGGGGCCTACAATGAGCAGTTCTTC CASSPQLGQGAYNEQFF
TRBD1 - TRBJ2-5 TRBV5-5 TGTGCCAGCAGCTTGGCCGCGGCAGGGGGATTCCAAGAGACCCAGTACTTC CASSLAAAGGFQETQYF
- - TRBJ2-7 TRBV7-2 TGTGCCAGCAGCCCCCAAACCTACGAGCAGTACTTC CASSPQTYEQYF
TRBD1 - TRBJ1-1 TRBV2 TGTGCCAGCAGTCGGGACAGGGGGTTGACTGAAGCTTTCTTT CASSRDRGLTEAFF
- - TRBJ1-2 TRBV7-2 TGTGCCAGCAGCTACGACAGGAGTAATAACTATGGCTACACCTTC CASSYDRSNNYGYTF
- - TRBJ2-2 TRBV6-6 TGTGCCAGCAGAGGGGGAGGGGGGAGCACCGGGGAGCTGTTTTTT CASRGGGGSTGELFF
TRBD1 once TRBJ1-2 TRBV27 TGTGCCAGCAGCTCTGGTCCAACAGGGGGCGATGGCTACACCTTC CASSSGPTGGDGYTF
TRBD1 - TRBJ2-1 TRBV4-3 TGCGCCAGCAGCCAAGACCGAACCGGGACAGGCAAGGATGAGCAGTTCTTC CASSQDRTGTGKDEQFF
TRBD1 - TRBJ2-1 TRBV11-2 TGTGCCAGCAGCTTTGGACAGGGGAGGAGGGAGGCTCAGTTCTTC CASSFGQGRREAQFF
TRBD2 few TRBJ2-1 TRBV6-4 TGTGCCAGCAGTGACTCAAGCGGGGCCTACAATGAGCAGTTCTTC CASSDSSGAYNEQFF
- - TRBJ1-4 TRBV6-2/TRBV6-3 TGTGCCAGCAGTCAGGGTCAGAATGAAAAACTGTTTTTT CASSQGQNEKLFF
TRBD2 - TRBJ2-1 TRBV4-1 TGCGCCAGCAGCCAAGTAGCGGGGGGGCTCTACAATGAGCAGTTCTTC CASSQVAGGLYNEQFF
- - TRBJ2-7 TRBV28 TGTGCCAGCACCTTCAGAGGGCCGGGATACGAGCAGTACTTC CASTFRGPGYEQYF
- once TRBJ2-3 TRBV4-3 - CASSPSWGVGAKGF
- - TRBJ2-3 TRBV7-6 TGTGCCAGCAGCTTAGGTGGGCTCAGTACAGATACGCAGTATTTT CASSLGGLSTDTQYF
TRBD1 - TRBJ2-5 TRBV6-1 TGTGCCAGCAGTGAACAGTCAGGGGGTCAAGAGACCCAGTACTTC CASSEQSGGQETQYF
- - TRBJ2-1 TRBV18 TGTGCCAGCTCTCAAAGGACTATCGATAATGAGCAGTTCTTC CASSQRTIDNEQFF
TRBD1 - TRBJ2-4 TRBV18 TGTGCCAGCTCACTGACCGGACGGACAGGGAAAAACATTCAGTACTTC CASSLTGRTGKNIQYF
TRBD1 - TRBJ2-2 TRBV9 TGTGCCAGCTCCACCCCCGGGACAGGGAACACCGGGGAGCTGTTTTTT CASSTPGTGNTGELFF
TRBD1 once TRBJ2-5 TRBV6-5 TGTGCCAGCAGTTCCGGGACAGGAAGGGGAGAGACCCAGTACTTC CASSSGTGRGETQYF
- - TRBJ2-7 TRBV7-2 TGTGCCAGCAGCTTACAACCTCCCCTAAGCGAGCAGTACTTC CASSLQPPLSEQYF
TRBD2 - TRBJ2-7 TRBV5-1 TGCGCCAGCAGCTCCCGGACTAGCGGCAACTACGAGCAGTACTTC CASSSRTSGNYEQYF